This entry lists 9 T cell receptor beta chains sequenced from one sample in a study of blood T cell repertoires in COVID-19. TCRdb keeps only in-frame clones here, not all; method: immunoSEQ multiplex PCR. There are a few hundred thousand clones in the sample; approximately 91% occur only once, and roughly 0.8% lies in the top ten. Sequencing was done on a sample of peripheral blood. All receptors come from a woman aged 30 to 39 with acute or convalescent COVID-19.

This chain connects TRBV24-1 to TRBJ2-1; the match to TRBD2 covers 11 bases. CDR3 length equals 16 residues. Germline CDR1 and CDR2: KGHDR and SFDVKD. Trimming at V came to 0 bases and at J to 6 bases, leaving 3 bases not matched to a gene. This chain's CDR3 is CATSDLSLAGGNEQFF. In nucleotides, the CDR3 is TGTGCCACCAGTGATTTGTCGCTAGCGGGAGGCAATGAGCAGTTCTTC.

V gene TRBV12-5 combines with J gene TRBJ1-3, with TRBD1 identical over 7 bases. After removal of 0 bases from V and 0 bases from J, the junction contained 8 bases not matched to a gene. Germline CDR1 is LGHNT and CDR2 is FRNRAP. This CDR3 spans 18 amino acids. The CDR3: CASGLVRQGQTSGNTIYF. In DNA form, the CDR3 reads TGTGCTAGTGGTTTGGTACGACAGGGTCAAACCTCTGGAAACACCATATATTTT.

This clone was observed once. V is TRBV6-5 and J is TRBJ2-2, with D unresolved. There are 13 residues in the CDR3. Trimming removed 6 bases from V and 7 bases from J, with 12 bases in between. Germline CDR1 reads MNHEY; CDR2 reads SVGAGI. The CDR3 region has the DNA TGTGCCAGCAGCACAACTCCAGGCGGGGAGCTGTTTTTT. It is translated as CASSTTPGGELFF.

The chain employs TRBV4-1 and TRBJ2-7, with 7 bases matching TRBD1. The germline CDR1 and CDR2 sequences are MGHRA and YSYEKL. The CDR3 extends over 15 amino acids. Trimming at V came to 0 bases and at J to 6 bases, leaving 8 bases not matched to a gene. The CDR3 here is CASSQDFVGGSEQYF. In DNA form, the CDR3 reads TGCGCCAGCAGCCAAGATTTTGTAGGGGGCTCCGAGCAGTACTTC.

This clone appeared a few times. The rearrangement joins TRBV9 to TRBJ2-2, with no clear D. CDR3 length: 14 residues. Per the germline V gene, CDR1 is SGDLS and CDR2 is YYNGEE. V gave up 4 bases and J gave up 6 bases, with 13 bases separating them. CDR3 DNA sequence: TGTGCCAGCAGCCCGAAAGTCATAGCCGGGGAGCTGTTTTTT. Amino acid sequence: CASSPKVIAGELFF.

In this sample, this clone turned up once. The chain couples TRBV6-6 to TRBJ2-2, with TRBD2 matching over 7 bases. The germline V gene has CDR1 MNHNY and CDR2 SVGAGI (reference sequence). The V segment lost 8 bases and the J segment 0 bases; nucleotides outside the gene matches: 6. This CDR3 has 15 residues. CDR3 region: CASSSGTTNTGELFF. The CDR3 region has the DNA TGTGCCAGCTCCTCAGGGACTACGAACACCGGGGAGCTGTTTTTT.

The chain has TRBV5-6 and TRBJ2-1, with D perhaps matching TRBD1 (6 bases). The ends were cut back, 1 base at V and 3 bases at J, with 14 bases in the middle. CDR3 size: 16 residues. The germline CDR1 and CDR2 sequences are SGHDT and YYEEEE. CDR3 DNA sequence: TGTGCCAGCAGCTTGAAGGGACATACAAACTACAATGAGCAGTTCTTC. Its translation is CASSLKGHTNYNEQFF.

The chain uses TRBV9 and TRBJ2-3; TRBD2 is a possible D gene (5 bases). The CDR3 totals 16 residues. The V gene lost 2 bases and the J gene lost 0 bases, with 13 bases spanning the gap. CDR1 and CDR2 from the germline V gene are SGDLS and YYNGEE. DNA of the CDR3: TGTGCCAGCAGCGTTTCCTCTGGAGGAAGCACAGATACGCAGTATTTT. Translating gives CASSVSSGGSTDTQYF.

The chain employs TRBV19 and TRBJ2-1; possible D gene TRBD2, 6 bases. V was clipped by 3 bases and J by 3 bases, with 9 bases between them. CDR1 LNHDA and CDR2 SQIVND come from the germline V gene (reference sequence). This CDR3 contains 14 residues. CDR3 in DNA: TGTGCCAGTAGTATCGGCGGGATCTACAATGAGCAGTTCTTC. Encoded protein: CASSIGGIYNEQFF.